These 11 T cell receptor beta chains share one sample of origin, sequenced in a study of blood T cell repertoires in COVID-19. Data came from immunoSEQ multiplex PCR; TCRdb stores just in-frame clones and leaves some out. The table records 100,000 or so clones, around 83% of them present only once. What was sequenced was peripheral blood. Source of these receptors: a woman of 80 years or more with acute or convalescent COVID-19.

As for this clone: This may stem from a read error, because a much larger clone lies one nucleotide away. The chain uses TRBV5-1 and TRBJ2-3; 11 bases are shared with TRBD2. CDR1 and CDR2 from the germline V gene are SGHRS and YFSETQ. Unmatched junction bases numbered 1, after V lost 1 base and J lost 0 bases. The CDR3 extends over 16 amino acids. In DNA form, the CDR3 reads TGCGCCAGCAGCTTGAGGACTAGCGGGAGCACAGATACGCAGTATTTT. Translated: CASSLRTSGSTDTQYF.

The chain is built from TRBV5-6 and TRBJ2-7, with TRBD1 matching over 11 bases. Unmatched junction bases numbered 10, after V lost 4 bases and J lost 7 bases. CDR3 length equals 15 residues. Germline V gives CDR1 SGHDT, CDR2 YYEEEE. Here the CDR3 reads CASSPPDRGLGEQYF. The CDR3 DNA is TGTGCCAGCAGCCCGCCGGACAGGGGGCTGGGGGAGCAGTACTTC.

The CDR3 is CASSFGTGGGPPLHF. CDR3 DNA: TGTGCCAGCAGCTTCGGGACCGGGGGGGGGCCACCCCTCCACTTT. The genes are TRBV11-3 and TRBJ1-6; weak D call: TRBD1 (6 bases). V lost 3 bases and J 11 bases, leaving 17 bases between the germline ends. The CDR3 loop spans 15 amino acids. CDR1 and CDR2 (germline): SGHNT, YENEEA.

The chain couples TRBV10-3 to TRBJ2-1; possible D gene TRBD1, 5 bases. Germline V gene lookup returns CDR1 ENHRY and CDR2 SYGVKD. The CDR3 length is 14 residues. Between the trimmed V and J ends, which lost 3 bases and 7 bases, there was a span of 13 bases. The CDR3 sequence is CAISDRARRNEQFF. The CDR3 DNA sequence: TGTGCCATCAGTGACAGGGCTAGGAGAAATGAGCAGTTCTTC.

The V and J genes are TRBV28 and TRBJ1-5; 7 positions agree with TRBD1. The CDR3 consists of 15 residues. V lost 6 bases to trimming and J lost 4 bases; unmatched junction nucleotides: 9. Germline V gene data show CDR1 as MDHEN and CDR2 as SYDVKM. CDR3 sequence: CASSRRDSKNQPQHF. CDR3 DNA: TGTGCCAGCAGCCGCAGGGACAGCAAGAATCAGCCCCAGCATTTT.

In nucleotides, the CDR3 is TGTGCCAGCAGCGGGGGGACAGGGGGCAATCAGCCCCAGCATTTT. Translating it yields CASSGGTGGNQPQHF. The chain recombines TRBV3-1 (or the pseudogene TRBV3-2) with TRBJ1-5, with TRBD1 matching over 10 bases. Per germline, CDR1 LGHDT and CDR2 YNNKEL (reference sequence). V gave up 5 bases and J gave up 2 bases; unmatched junction bases: 3. There are 15 residues in the CDR3.

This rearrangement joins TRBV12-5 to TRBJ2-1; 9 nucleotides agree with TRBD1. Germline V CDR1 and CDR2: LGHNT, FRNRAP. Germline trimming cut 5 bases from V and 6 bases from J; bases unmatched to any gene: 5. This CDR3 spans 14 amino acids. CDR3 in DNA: TGTGCTAGTGGTGCCGGGACAGGGATCAATGAGCAGTTCTTC. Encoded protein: CASGAGTGINEQFF.

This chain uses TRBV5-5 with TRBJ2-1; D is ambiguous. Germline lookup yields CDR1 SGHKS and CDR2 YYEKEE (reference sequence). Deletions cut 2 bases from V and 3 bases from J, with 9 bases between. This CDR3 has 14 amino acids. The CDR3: CASSLGDIYNEQFF. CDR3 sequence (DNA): TGTGCCAGCAGCTTAGGAGATATCTACAATGAGCAGTTCTTC. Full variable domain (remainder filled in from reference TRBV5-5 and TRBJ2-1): DAGVTQSPTHLIKTRGQQVTLRCSPISGHKSVSWYQQVLGQGPQFIFQYYEKEERGRGNFPDRFSARQFPNYSSELNVNALLLGDSALYLCASSLGDIYNEQFFGPGTRLTVL.

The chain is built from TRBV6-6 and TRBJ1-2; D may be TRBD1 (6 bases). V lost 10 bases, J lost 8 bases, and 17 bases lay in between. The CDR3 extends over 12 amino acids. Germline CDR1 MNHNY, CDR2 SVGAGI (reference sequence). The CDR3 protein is CATLAGAGGYTF. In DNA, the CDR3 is TGTGCCACCCTGGCGGGGGCGGGGGGCTACACCTTC.

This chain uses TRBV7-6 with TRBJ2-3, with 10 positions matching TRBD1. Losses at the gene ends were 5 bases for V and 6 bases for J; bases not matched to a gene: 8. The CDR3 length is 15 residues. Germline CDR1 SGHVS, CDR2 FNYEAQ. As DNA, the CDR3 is TGTGCCAGCAGCCGGGACAGGGGTCCCCGGGATACGCAGTATTTT. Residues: CASSRDRGPRDTQYF.

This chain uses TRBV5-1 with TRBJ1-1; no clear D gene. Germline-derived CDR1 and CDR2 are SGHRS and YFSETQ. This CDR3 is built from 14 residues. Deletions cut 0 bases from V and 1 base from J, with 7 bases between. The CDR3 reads CASSLVRGNTEAFF. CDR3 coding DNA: TGCGCCAGCAGCTTGGTTCGGGGGAACACTGAAGCTTTCTTT. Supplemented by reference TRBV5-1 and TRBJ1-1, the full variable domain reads KAGVTQTPRYLIKTRGQQVTLSCSPISGHRSVSWYQQTPGQGLQFLFEYFSETQRNKGNFPGRFSGRQFSNSRSEMNVSTLELGDSALYLCASSLVRGNTEAFFGQGTRLTVV.